This is a list of T cell receptor beta chains from one sample in a study of cytomegalovirus exposure and HLA in healthy donors. This table comes from immunoSEQ multiplex PCR, and its TCRdb copy is limited to in-frame clones, with some not included. The sample has 150,000 to 200,000 clones; 75% to 85% are singletons. Sequenced: PBMCs. The source is a girl aged 2-10 years in good health and CMV-seropositive. Each CDR3 is given with its conserved first and last residue. D genes are given only for firm matches. The size of a clone is reported for some rows only, either as once, few or many, or as a class for expanded clones.

D gene	J gene	clone size	V gene	CDR3 protein	CDR3 DNA
.	TRBJ2-7	.	TRBV29-1	CSVDWQGGNEQYF	TGCAGCGTTGATTGGCAGGGTGGGAACGAGCAGTACTTC
.	TRBJ2-3	.	TRBV6-4	CASSDGLGTDTQYF	TGTGCCAGCAGTGACGGCCTAGGAACAGATACGCAGTATTTT
TRBD1	TRBJ1-5	once	TRBV2	CASTRGGQGGVQPQHF	TGTGCCAGCACTCGAGGGGGACAGGGAGGTGTACAGCCCCAGCATTTT
TRBD2	TRBJ2-3	.	TRBV5-4	CASSLAGTSGRATDTQYF	TGTGCCAGCAGCTTGGCCGGGACTAGCGGGAGGGCAACAGATACGCAGTATTTT
.	TRBJ1-2	.	TRBV30	CAWSIRADNNYGYTF	TGTGCCTGGAGTATACGAGCCGACAATAACTATGGCTACACCTTC
TRBD1	TRBJ2-7	.	TRBV30	CAGDSLNF	TGTGCCGGGGACAGTTTGAACTTC
TRBD1	TRBJ1-2	.	TRBV13	CASSPVPDRANYGYTF	TGTGCCAGCAGCCCCGTACCGGACAGGGCTAACTATGGCTACACCTTC
.	TRBJ2-3	.	TRBV5-4	CASSLSTDTQYF	TGTGCCAGCAGCCTCAGCACAGATACGCAGTATTTT
.	TRBJ2-7	.	TRBV19	CASTLRGGVTYEQYF	TGTGCCAGCACCCTAAGGGGAGGCGTTACCTACGAGCAGTACTTC
.	TRBJ1-3	.	TRBV28	CASSTGGGNTIYF	TGTGCCAGCAGTACGGGGGGGGGAAACACCATATATTTT
TRBD1	TRBJ2-3	.	TRBV11-3	CASSRFPPGQGGTDTQYF	TGTGCCAGCAGCCGCTTCCCTCCGGGACAGGGGGGCACAGATACGCAGTATTTT
.	TRBJ2-7	.	TRBV5-1	CASSLVAGRSHEQYF	TGCGCCAGCAGCTTGGTGGCAGGGAGGTCCCACGAGCAGTACTTC
.	TRBJ1-5	few	TRBV2	CASSERDSDQPQHF	TGTGCCAGCAGCGAGAGGGACTCTGATCAGCCCCAGCATTTT
.	TRBJ2-6	.	TRBV30	CAWVGAGSVGANVLTF	TGTGCCTGGGTAGGGGCAGGTTCGGTAGGGGCCAACGTCCTGACTTTC
TRBD2	TRBJ2-5	once	TRBV30	CACNLRASGMWTQYF	TGTGCCTGTAACTTACGGGCTAGCGGTATGTGGACCCAGTACTTC
.	TRBJ2-2	.	TRBV9	CASSDTGMTNTGELFF	TGTGCCAGCAGCGATACAGGGATGACGAACACCGGGGAGCTGTTTTTT
.	TRBJ2-7	once	TRBV29-1	CSVIDKDSYEQYF	TGCAGCGTTATTGACAAGGATTCCTACGAGCAGTACTTC
.	TRBJ1-2	.	TRBV4-1	CASTAPGGDYGYTF	TGCGCCAGCACCGCCCCGGGGGGTGATTATGGCTACACCTTC
.	TRBJ1-5	.	TRBV19	CASSIVAAAYSNQPQHF	TGTGCCAGTAGTATAGTGGCGGCAGCGTATAGCAATCAGCCCCAGCATTTT
.	TRBJ2-1	few	TRBV5-4	CASKGVAEEQFF	TGTGCCTCCAAGGGCGTAGCGGAGGAGCAGTTCTTC
.	TRBJ1-1	.	TRBV14	CASSQVNPGKAFF	TGTGCCAGCAGCCAAGTCAACCCCGGTAAAGCTTTCTTT
TRBD2	TRBJ2-3	.	TRBV11-1	CASSLGTSRYTDTQYF	TGTGCCAGCAGCTTAGGGACTAGCAGATACACAGATACGCAGTATTTT
TRBD1	TRBJ2-7	.	TRBV18	CASSDPGTGVQEQYF	TGTGCCAGCTCAGACCCCGGGACAGGGGTCCAAGAGCAGTACTTC
TRBD2	TRBJ2-1	.	TRBV6-5	CASSRSGRAYNEQFF	TGTGCCAGCAGTAGAAGCGGGAGGGCTTACAATGAGCAGTTCTTC
TRBD2	TRBJ2-1	.	TRBV7-3	CASSRTSGGSSYNEQFF	TGTGCCAGCAGCCGGACTAGCGGGGGGAGCTCCTACAATGAGCAGTTCTTC
.	TRBJ1-3	.	TRBV5-1	CASSLLGPQASSGNTIYF	TGCGCCAGCAGCCTTCTGGGGCCTCAGGCCTCCTCTGGAAACACCATATATTTT
.	TRBJ1-1	.	TRBV5-1	CASSSIGFQAYTEAFF	TGCGCCAGCAGCTCGATCGGCTTTCAGGCCTACACTGAAGCTTTCTTT
TRBD1	TRBJ2-7	.	TRBV2	CASTREDRGSYEQYF	TGTGCCAGCACAAGGGAAGACAGGGGCTCCTACGAGCAGTACTTC
.	TRBJ2-7	.	TRBV11-2	CASSLGQTYEQYF	TGTGCCAGCAGCTTAGGACAGACCTACGAGCAGTACTTC
.	TRBJ2-2	few	TRBV2	CASSPWTTNTGELFF	TGTGCCAGCAGCCCTTGGACTACTAACACCGGGGAGCTGTTTTTT
TRBD2	TRBJ2-7	.	TRBV15	CATRAGSGGSYEQYF	TGTGCCACCAGAGCGGGTAGCGGGGGTTCCTACGAGCAGTACTTC
.	TRBJ2-7	.	TRBV6-1	CASSRDKDYEQYF	TGTGCCAGCAGCCGGGACAAAGACTACGAGCAGTACTTC
TRBD2	TRBJ2-7	.	TRBV4-2	CASSLGTSGSGVVEQYF	TGTGCCAGCAGCCTTGGGACTAGCGGGAGCGGGGTTGTCGAGCAGTACTTC
TRBD2	TRBJ2-7	.	TRBV9	CASIGLAEEF	TGTGCCAGCATTGGGCTAGCGGAAGAGTTC
TRBD2	TRBJ2-1	.	TRBV7-2	CASSPESGSAYEQFF	TGTGCCAGCAGCCCGGAGAGCGGGAGTGCCTATGAGCAGTTCTTC
TRBD1	TRBJ2-7	once	TRBV7-3	CASSLSGGSYEQYF	TGTGCCAGCAGCCTCTCAGGGGGCTCCTACGAGCAGTACTTC
.	TRBJ2-7	.	TRBV5-1	CASSSHYEQYF	TGCGCCAGCAGCTCCCACTACGAGCAGTACTTC
.	TRBJ1-1	.	TRBV9	CASSVGAGQNTEAFF	TGTGCCAGCAGCGTAGGGGCAGGACAGAACACTGAAGCTTTCTTT
.	TRBJ1-2	once	TRBV7-9	CASSLVKTAGGYTF	TGTGCCAGCAGCTTAGTGAAGACAGCCGGGGGCTACACCTTC
.	TRBJ1-5	.	TRBV10-3	CAISEALRGNQPQHF	TGTGCCATCAGTGAGGCCTTGAGGGGCAATCAGCCCCAGCATTTT
TRBD2	TRBJ2-4	.	TRBV6-1	CASSEAGLAGGIQYF	TGTGCCAGCAGTGAAGCGGGACTAGCGGGAGGCATTCAGTACTTC